The clone carrying this TCR beta chain was counted a few times. Losses at the gene ends were 1 base for V and 3 bases for J; bases not matched to a gene: 10. This CDR3 is built from 18 residues. Germline V lookup: CDR1 LGHNA, CDR2 YSLEER. The data are from a study of beta chain features in type 1 diabetes. TCRB transcripts that were expressed got sequenced, as all of the isolated RNA had been reverse transcribed. The table came from immunoSEQ multiplex PCR; TCRdb's copy has only in-frame clones and leaves some out. The sample shows some 150,000 clones, roughly a tenth of them seen only once. V and J are TRBV4-3 and TRBJ2-7; TRBD2 agrees at 12 bases. This TCR came from a man aged 18 to 35 in good health. What was sequenced was central memory CD4+ T cells from blood. CDR3 protein: CASSQGRASGGVYYEQYF. DNA of the CDR3: TGCGCCAGCAGCCAAGGCAGGGCTAGCGGGGGGGTTTACTACGAGCAGTACTTC.